The clone carrying this TCR beta chain was seen at least ten times. What it recognizes is unknown. The sample is drawn from a study of CD8 T cells in ankylosing spondylitis. Study-wide results and caveats: A motif of eight highly homologous TCR beta variants was seen as apparently characteristic of ankylosing spondylitis blood.

Germline assignment: CDR1 MNHEY and CDR2 SVGAGI. This CDR3 is built from 16 residues. J gave up 5 bases and V 0 bases, and 7 bases lay outside the gene matches. TCRdb reanalysed the 5' RACE reads using MiXCR and keeps one entry per CDR3 protein. The table shows about 510,000 distinct CDR3 sequences, with approximately 5.3% occurring only once. The V and J genes are TRBV6-5 and TRBJ2-5; 9 bases line up with TRBD1. This TCR derives from a male donor with ankylosing spondylitis. Sample: blood, either unsorted or a sorted T cell fraction (not recorded which). DNA of the CDR3: TGTGCCAGCAGTTACTCTCCCGGGACAGGGCATGAGACCCAGTACTTC. It codes for CASSYSPGTGHETQYF.